Presented here are 23 T cell receptor beta chains from one specimen sequenced in a study of T cell responses to AZD1222 COVID-19 vaccine. The protocol was immunoSEQ multiplex PCR, while the TCRdb copy is restricted to in-frame clones and leaves out a portion. The sample lists some 64,000 clones; 75% to 95% were seen once. The material was peripheral blood, obtained 28 days after the second dose of the MenACWY control vaccine. The receptor source for this set is an adult who received the MenACWY meningococcal vaccine as a control.

The chain uses TRBV6-5 and TRBJ2-2, with TRBD2 matching over 8 bases. The CDR3 has 14 amino acids. CDR1 is MNHEY and CDR2 is SVGAGI in the germline V gene. With V trimmed by 6 bases and J by 6 bases, 6 bases remained unmatched. The CDR3 loop is CASRNPGGAGELFF. CDR3 sequence (DNA): TGTGCCAGCAGGAACCCCGGGGGGGCCGGGGAGCTGTTTTTT.

The rearrangement uses TRBV7-9 and TRBJ1-1, with TRBD1 identical over 7 bases. This CDR3 has 15 amino acids. Per germline, CDR1 SEHNR and CDR2 FQNEAQ (reference sequence). Trimming removed 5 bases from V and 3 bases from J; junction bases left unmatched: 9. Written as DNA, the CDR3 is TGTGCCAGCAGCCGGACAGGCCTGGGGGACACTGAAGCTTTCTTT. This gives the protein CASSRTGLGDTEAFF.

The rearrangement uses TRBV27 and TRBJ2-2; D not certain. The CDR3 spans 12 residues. Germline values: CDR1 MNHEY, CDR2 SMNVEV (reference sequence). Trimming pared 6 bases from V and 6 bases from J, leaving 8 bases between. DNA of the CDR3: TGTGCCAGCAGGACGACCGCCGGGGAGCTGTTTTTT. Translating it yields CASRTTAGELFF.

The rearrangement uses TRBV2 and TRBJ2-3; no clear D gene. With 7 bases removed from V and 1 base from J, the gap between germline ends came to 6 bases. This CDR3 is 12 amino acids long. Germline CDR1 is SNHLY and CDR2 is FYNNEI. The DNA of the CDR3 is TGTGCCAGCATGCCAGGCACAGATACGCAGTATTTT. As protein: CASMPGTDTQYF. Using reference TRBV2 and TRBJ2-3 for the parts outside the CDR3, the full variable domain is EPEVTQTPSHQVTQMGQEVILRCVPISNHLYFYWYRQILGQKVEFLVSFYNNEISEKSEIFDDQFSVERPDGSNFTLKIRSTKLEDSAMYFCASMPGTDTQYFGPGTRLTVL.

The chain is built from TRBV5-6 and TRBJ2-2, with D unclear. This CDR3 has 12 amino acids. Germline V gives CDR1 SGHDT, CDR2 YYEEEE. The V end was cut by 2 bases, the J end by 2 bases, with 1 base between. The CDR3 region is CASSLNTGELFF. The CDR3 DNA reads TGTGCCAGCAGCTTAAACACCGGGGAGCTGTTTTTT.

This clone was counted only a few times. V gene TRBV7-2 combines with J gene TRBJ1-2; unclear D gene. Trimming shortened V by 7 bases and J by 0 bases, and 15 bases separated the two germline ends. This CDR3 spans 15 amino acids. Germline V lookup: CDR1 SGHTA, CDR2 FQGNSA. In nucleotides, the CDR3 is TGTGCCAGCACGGGAAGGGTGAGAACTAACTATGGCTACACCTTC. As protein: CASTGRVRTNYGYTF.

The rearrangement uses TRBV11-2 and TRBJ2-7; a possible D gene is TRBD1 (6 bases). V lost 7 bases, J lost 1 base, and 17 bases lay in between. Germline values: CDR1 SGHAT, CDR2 FQNNGV. The CDR3 is made up of 15 amino acids. Here the CDR3 DNA reads TGTGCCAGCAAGCCGGGACAAGGATATTCCTACGAGCAGTACTTC. Translated, it gives CASKPGQGYSYEQYF. The entire variable domain, with the rest obtained from reference TRBV11-2 and TRBJ2-7, is as follows: EAGVAQSPRYKIIEKRQSVAFWCNPISGHATLYWYQQILGQGPKLLIQFQNNGVVDDSQLPKDRFSAERLKGVDSTLKIQPAKLEDSAVYLCASKPGQGYSYEQYFGPGTRLTVT.

The genes are TRBV28 and TRBJ2-3; D ambiguous. Germline V gives CDR1 MDHEN, CDR2 SYDVKM. CDR3 size: 15 residues. V was cut by 2 bases and J by 1 base, with 10 bases left in between. The CDR3 region is CASSLSRHGTDTQYF. The CDR3, as DNA: TGTGCCAGCAGTTTAAGTCGGCATGGCACAGATACGCAGTATTTT. The whole variable domain, filled in from reference TRBV28 and TRBJ2-3, reads DVKVTQSSRYLVKRTGEKVFLECVQDMDHENMFWYRQDPGLGLRLIYFSYDVKMKEKGDIPEGYSVSREKKERFSLILESASTNQTSMYLCASSLSRHGTDTQYFGPGTRLTVL.

The chain recombines TRBV5-6 with TRBJ2-7; D possibly matches TRBD1 or TRBD2 (5 bases each). The CDR3 spans 14 residues. The germline V and J ends were trimmed by 4 bases and 2 bases, with 13 bases remaining between them. CDR1 is SGHDT, CDR2 YYEEEE, per germline. The CDR3 loop is CASSRRDGAYEQYF. CDR3 in DNA: TGTGCCAGCAGCAGAAGGGACGGAGCCTACGAGCAGTACTTC. Looking up the rest from reference TRBV5-6 and TRBJ2-7 gives the full variable domain: DAGVTQSPTHLIKTRGQQVTLRCSPKSGHDTVSWYQQALGQGPQFIFQYYEEEERQRGNFPDRFSGHQFPNYSSELNVNALLLGDSALYLCASSRRDGAYEQYFGPGTRLTVT.

The rearrangement links TRBV5-6 to TRBJ2-3; TRBD1 might be the D (5 bases). The germline V gene has CDR1 SGHDT and CDR2 YYEEEE. CDR3 length: 13 amino acids. With 5 bases removed from V and 3 bases from J, the gap between germline ends came to 10 bases. The CDR3 is CASRYDSTDTQYF. In nucleotides, the CDR3 is TGTGCCAGCAGATATGACAGTACAGATACGCAGTATTTT.

As to this clone: Germline and junction disagree at one end, which may indicate a read error. The rearrangement uses TRBV27 and TRBJ1-4; D not resolved. CDR3 length: 14 residues. The germline gives CDR1 MNHEY, CDR2 SMNVEV (reference sequence). The CDR3 loop is CASSLYATNEKLFF. The CDR3 DNA is TGTGCCAGCAGCTTATATGCAACTAATGAAAAACTGTTTTTT.

The rearrangement links TRBV7-8 to TRBJ1-1, with D perhaps TRBD1 (6 bases). Trimming stripped 3 bases from V and 1 base from J, with 12 bases between. Germline CDR1 and CDR2: SGHVS and FQNEAQ. The CDR3 runs to 15 residues. The CDR3 DNA reads TGTGCCAGCAGCTTCTCACAGGGTTGGAACACTGAAGCTTTCTTT. The encoded protein is CASSFSQGWNTEAFF.

This rearrangement joins TRBV5-4 to TRBJ2-7, with D perhaps matching TRBD1 (5 bases). The CDR3 length is 15 residues. Germline CDR1 is SGHNT and CDR2 is YYREEE (reference sequence). V lost 0 bases to trimming and J lost 5 bases, with 15 bases between them. In DNA, the CDR3 is TGTGCCAGCAGCTTGGCCGGCAGGGCCGGGCACGAGCAGTACTTC. Translated, it gives CASSLAGRAGHEQYF. Drawing the rest from reference TRBV5-4 and TRBJ2-7, the complete variable domain is ETGVTQSPTHLIKTRGQQVTLRCSSQSGHNTVSWYQQALGQGPQFIFQYYREEENGRGNFPPRFSGLQFPNYSSELNVNALELDDSALYLCASSLAGRAGHEQYFGPGTRLTVT.

The V gene is TRBV9, the J gene TRBJ2-5; 7 bases match TRBD1. Germline lookup yields CDR1 SGDLS and CDR2 YYNGEE. V was clipped by 1 base and J by 2 bases; unmatched bases: 5. This CDR3 has 15 amino acids. CDR3 protein: CASSVSAGGQETQYF. CDR3 in DNA: TGTGCCAGCAGCGTAAGCGCAGGGGGACAAGAGACCCAGTACTTC.

A single count supports this clone. CDR3 bases: TGTGCCAGCAGCCATAAGGACAGGGTGTACCACGAGCAGTACTTC. Protein: CASSHKDRVYHEQYF. The V call is TRBV3-1 (or the pseudogene TRBV3-2), the J call TRBJ2-7; 8 nucleotides align to TRBD1. The CDR3 runs 15 residues. Germline CDR1 is LGHDT and CDR2 is YNNKEL (reference sequence). Trimming cost V 3 bases and J 5 bases; bases outside gene matches: 9.

The chain recombines TRBV4-1 with TRBJ1-4, with D uncertain. The V end lost 1 base, the J end lost 2 bases, and 8 bases lay between the germline ends. The CDR3 extends over 15 amino acids. The germline V gene has CDR1 MGHRA and CDR2 YSYEKL. CDR3 nucleotides: TGCGCCAGCAGCCAAGGGGCGGTCACTAATGAAAAACTGTTTTTT. Amino acids: CASSQGAVTNEKLFF.

This clone came up a few times. J is TRBJ2-2 and V is TRBV5-4, with D possibly being TRBD2 (5 bases). The CDR3 has 15 residues. Looked up from germline, CDR1 is SGHNT and CDR2 is YYREEE (reference sequence). Between the trimmed V and J ends, which lost 4 bases and 1 base, there was a span of 11 bases. This chain's CDR3 is CASSPGAGNTGELFF. CDR3 nucleotide sequence: TGTGCCAGCAGCCCGGGCGCGGGGAACACCGGGGAGCTGTTTTTT.

On this clone itself: Other DNA sequences within the sample encode an identical CDR3. The gene calls are TRBV5-1 and TRBJ2-3; D uncertain. Germline lookup yields CDR1 SGHRS and CDR2 YFSETQ. This CDR3 is 11 amino acids long. The V and J ends lost 4 bases and 2 bases respectively, with 2 bases between them. The CDR3 DNA sequence: TGCGCCAGCAGCCTCACAGATACGCAGTATTTT. It is translated as CASSLTDTQYF.

The chain links TRBV29-1 to TRBJ1-1; 10 bases line up with TRBD1. The CDR3 loop spans 14 amino acids. CDR1 is SQVTM, CDR2 ANQGSEA, per germline. V gave up 6 bases and J gave up 11 bases; unmatched junction bases: 15. CDR3 protein: CSVQTTGTGEGAFF. In nucleotides, the CDR3 is TGCAGCGTACAAACTACCGGGACAGGGGAGGGGGCTTTCTTT.

This chain connects TRBV10-3 to TRBJ2-7, with 7 nucleotides matching TRBD2. The CDR3 extends over 16 amino acids. Unmatched junction bases numbered 10, after V lost 2 bases and J lost 3 bases. Germline V gene data show CDR1 as ENHRY and CDR2 as SYGVKD. CDR3 region: CAISEAMTGGIYEQYF. CDR3 in DNA: TGTGCCATCAGTGAGGCCATGACGGGAGGAATCTACGAGCAGTACTTC.

J is TRBJ1-5 and V is TRBV28, with no clear D. Germline CDR1 reads MDHEN; CDR2 reads SYDVKM. V lost 6 bases, J lost 4 bases, and 4 bases lay in between. The CDR3 length is 11 residues. The CDR3 coding sequence is TGTGCCAGCAGCCCGAATCAGCCCCAGCATTTT. Translated: CASSPNQPQHF.

V usage is TRBV5-1 and J usage is TRBJ1-2, with 7 bases aligning to TRBD1. With V trimmed by 0 bases and J by 5 bases, 7 bases remained unmatched. The length of the CDR3 is 15 residues. In germline, CDR1 is SGHRS, CDR2 YFSETQ. Here the CDR3 DNA reads TGCGCCAGCAGCTTGGTGTCAGGGGGTTTTTATGGCTACACCTTC. The encoded protein is CASSLVSGGFYGYTF.

The genes are TRBV28 and TRBJ2-1, with a possible D match to TRBD2 (6 bases). Trimming stripped 3 bases from V and 5 bases from J, with 14 bases between. The CDR3 extends over 15 amino acids. Germline V lookup: CDR1 MDHEN, CDR2 SYDVKM. The CDR3 sequence: CASSFAGSPNNEQFF. In DNA, the CDR3 is TGTGCCAGCAGTTTCGCCGGGAGTCCCAACAATGAGCAGTTCTTC.